A single sample is the source of the 20 T cell receptor beta chains below, sequenced in a study of T cell responses to AZD1222 COVID-19 vaccine. Method: immunoSEQ multiplex PCR; TCRdb's copy keeps in-frame clones and lacks some. The data contain 90,000 to 150,000 clones, around 86% of them singletons. This specimen consisted of peripheral blood, obtained on day 0 of AZD1222 vaccination. Receptors were obtained from an adult in good health.

The V gene is TRBV12-3 or TRBV12-4, the J gene TRBJ1-5, with TRBD1 matching 7 bases. The CDR3 loop spans 13 amino acids. The V and J ends lost 6 bases and 5 bases, in that order; junction bases with no gene match: 4. The CDR3 nucleotides read TGTGCCAGCAGGACAGGGACTCATCAGCCCCAGCATTTT. Its translation: CASRTGTHQPQHF.

In its sample, this clone was seen once. V and J are TRBV11-3 and TRBJ1-1; unclear D gene. Germline CDR1 reads SGHNT; CDR2 reads YENEEA. The CDR3 totals 13 residues. V lost 1 base and J lost 5, with 8 bases in between. Here the CDR3 DNA reads TGTGCCAGCAGCTTAGGGCCCCAGACTGAAGCTTTCTTT. Residues: CASSLGPQTEAFF.

The rearrangement links TRBV6-6 to TRBJ1-1, with D hard to call. V lost 6 bases, J lost 1 base, and 15 bases lay in between. Germline CDR1 and CDR2: MNHNY and SVGAGI (reference sequence). This CDR3 is 15 amino acids long. In nucleotides, the CDR3 is TGTGCCAGCAGCCCTCCAGGAGCGCAGAACACTGAAGCTTTCTTT. Translation: CASSPPGAQNTEAFF.

The chain couples TRBV7-2 to TRBJ2-1; 8 positions match TRBD1. Germline trimming cut 1 base from V and 6 bases from J; bases unmatched to any gene: 8. In germline, CDR1 is SGHTA, CDR2 FQGNSA. CDR3 length: 16 residues. The CDR3: CASSLVGDRLFNEQFF. The CDR3 nucleotides are TGTGCCAGCAGCTTAGTGGGGGACAGGCTATTCAATGAGCAGTTCTTC.

The J gene is TRBJ1-5, the V gene TRBV19; D is undetermined. Germline assignment: CDR1 LNHDA and CDR2 SQIVND (reference sequence). V was clipped by 7 bases and J by 4 bases, with 11 bases between them. This CDR3 comprises 13 residues. Here the CDR3 DNA reads TGTGCCAGTACCCGCAGATCAAATCAGCCCCAGCATTTT. This translates into CASTRRSNQPQHF.

The chain joins TRBV5-1 to TRBJ2-2; possible D gene TRBD1, 6 bases. CDR1 is SGHRS and CDR2 is YFSETQ in the germline V gene. The CDR3 totals 17 residues. The V and J ends lost 3 bases and 5 bases respectively, with 20 bases between them. The CDR3 loop reads CASSWDTGLSRTGELFF. The CDR3 coding sequence is TGCGCCAGCAGCTGGGATACAGGGTTAAGCAGGACCGGGGAGCTGTTTTTT.

The rearrangement uses TRBV3-1 (or the pseudogene TRBV3-2) and TRBJ2-2, with D hard to call. Deletions cut 1 base from V and 6 bases from J, with 6 bases between. Germline V gene data show CDR1 as LGHDT and CDR2 as YNNKEL (reference sequence). CDR3 length equals 13 residues. CDR3 loop: CASSQVPAGELFF. The CDR3 DNA reads as TGTGCCAGCAGCCAAGTCCCTGCCGGGGAGCTGTTTTTT.

The chain links TRBV30 to TRBJ1-6; 8 positions agree with TRBD1. V dropped 1 base and J dropped 10; count of bases not matched to a gene: 3. Germline V gene sequence: CDR1 GTSNPN, CDR2 SVGIG (reference sequence). CDR3 size: 13 residues. CDR3 amino acids: CAWSGGTGSPLHF. Written as DNA, the CDR3 is TGTGCCTGGAGTGGTGGGACAGGATCACCCCTCCACTTT.

To note about this clone: The junction does not match germline at one end; this may be a read error. The chain carries TRBV4-3 and TRBJ2-7, with D possibly matching TRBD1 (5 bases). The CDR3 consists of 17 residues. Looked up from germline, CDR1 is LGHNA and CDR2 is YSLEER. The CDR3 loop is CASSKDVGPGSGYEQYF. The CDR3 DNA reads as TGCGCCAGCAGCAAAGATGTGGGGCCAGGGTCAGGCTACGAGCAGTACTTC.

The rearrangement joins TRBV11-2 to TRBJ2-1; 9 bases line up with TRBD1. V lost 5 bases, J lost 4 bases, and 9 bases stayed unmatched. This CDR3 region has 16 residues. Germline-derived CDR1 and CDR2 are SGHAT and FQNNGV. Written as DNA, the CDR3 is TGTGCCAGCAGCACTTCCGGGACAGGGACATACAATGAGCAGTTCTTC. Encoded protein: CASSTSGTGTYNEQFF.

The genes are TRBV7-2 and TRBJ2-7; 9 bases match TRBD1. The CDR3 covers 13 residues. Trimming took 4 bases from V and 6 from J; bases not matched to a gene: 4. In germline, CDR1 is SGHTA, CDR2 FQGNSA. The CDR3 is CASSSDRGLEQYF. The DNA for the CDR3 is TGTGCCAGCAGCTCGGACAGGGGACTCGAGCAGTACTTC.

This chain uses TRBV19 with TRBJ1-5; D not certain. The CDR3 contains 13 residues. Germline V gene lookup returns CDR1 LNHDA and CDR2 SQIVND (reference sequence). Trimming shortened V by 3 bases and J by 4 bases, and 7 bases separated the two germline ends. Here the CDR3 DNA reads TGTGCCAGTAGTATTCGCGAGAATCAGCCCCAGCATTTT. Its protein product is CASSIRENQPQHF.

The chain links TRBV5-6 to TRBJ2-7; 11 bases align to TRBD1. The ends lost 6 bases at V and 4 bases at J; junction bases unmatched: 6. This CDR3 is built from 14 residues. Looked up from germline, CDR1 is SGHDT and CDR2 is YYEEEE. The CDR3 sequence: CASTPGQGAYEQYF. The CDR3, as DNA: TGTGCCAGCACCCCCGGACAGGGGGCATACGAGCAGTACTTC. The complete variable domain, with remaining parts taken from reference TRBV5-6 and TRBJ2-7, reads DAGVTQSPTHLIKTRGQQVTLRCSPKSGHDTVSWYQQALGQGPQFIFQYYEEEERQRGNFPDRFSGHQFPNYSSELNVNALLLGDSALYLCASTPGQGAYEQYFGPGTRLTVT.

Concerning this clone itself: Different DNA sequences within this sample yield the same CDR3. The chain links TRBV30 to TRBJ1-2, with D possibly matching TRBD1 (6 bases). V lost 3 bases, J lost 2 bases, and 7 bases lay in between. The CDR3 contains 12 residues. The germline gives CDR1 GTSNPN, CDR2 SVGIG (reference sequence). CDR3 bases: TGTGCCTGGAGCACAGGGAACTATGGCTACACCTTC. Translating it yields CAWSTGNYGYTF.

The rearrangement links TRBV5-1 to TRBJ2-3; D is unresolved. The CDR3 sequence is 12 residues long. Per germline, CDR1 SGHRS and CDR2 YFSETQ. Trimming removed 4 bases at V and 2 bases at J, with 5 bases between. As DNA, the CDR3 is TGCGCCAGCAGCACCCTCACAGATACGCAGTATTTT. Translated: CASSTLTDTQYF.

The genes are TRBV20-1 and TRBJ1-1; the D is unclear. There are 11 residues in the CDR3. The V and J ends lost 6 bases and 7 bases respectively, with 12 bases between them. CDR1 is DFQATT, CDR2 SNEGSKA, per germline (reference sequence). The CDR3 region has the DNA TGCAGTGCCAACCCGCGCCTTGAAGCTTTCTTT. It codes for CSANPRLEAFF.

This clone has only a few counts. The chain carries TRBV11-3 and TRBJ2-1; D possibly corresponds to TRBD1 (6 bases). CDR1 and CDR2 from the germline V gene are SGHNT and YENEEA. V lost 4 bases, J lost 8 bases, and 9 bases lay in between. CDR3 length: 12 residues. The DNA of the CDR3 is TGTGCCAGCAGCTCCGGACAGTATGAGCAGTTCTTC. Protein: CASSSGQYEQFF.

The rearrangement uses TRBV18 and TRBJ2-7; the match to TRBD2 covers 8 bases. CDR3 length: 13 residues. V gave up 4 bases and J gave up 6 bases; unmatched junction bases: 5. Germline V gives CDR1 KGHSH, CDR2 LQKENI. The CDR3 DNA is TGTGCCAGCTCACGAGAAACTAGCGGCGAGCAGTACTTC. Protein sequence: CASSRETSGEQYF. Full variable domain (remainder filled in from reference TRBV18 and TRBJ2-7): NAGVMQNPRHLVRRRGQEARLRCSPMKGHSHVYWYRQLPEEGLKFMVYLQKENIIDESGMPKERFSAEFPKEGPSILRIQQVVRGDSAAYFCASSRETSGEQYFGPGTRLTVT.

This sequence joins TRBV5-1 and TRBJ2-1, with D hard to call. CDR1 and CDR2 (germline): SGHRS, YFSETQ. V was cut by 0 bases and J by 10 bases, with 20 bases left in between. This CDR3 contains 16 residues. The CDR3 nucleotides read TGCGCCAGCAGCTTGGTATGGCAGGAACCAGCAATAGAGCAGTTCTTC. Translated: CASSLVWQEPAIEQFF.

V gene TRBV4-3 combines with J gene TRBJ2-7; 11 positions match TRBD2. Looked up from germline, CDR1 is LGHNA and CDR2 is YSLEER. V gave up 4 bases and J gave up 8 bases; unmatched junction bases: 7. The CDR3 sequence is 14 residues long. The chain's CDR3 is CASSLGTSGNKQYF. The CDR3 DNA is TGCGCCAGCAGCCTAGGGACTAGCGGAAACAAGCAGTACTTC.